These 30 T cell receptor beta chains originate from one sample sequenced in a study of blood T cell repertoires in COVID-19. Clones were read by immunoSEQ multiplex PCR, and TCRdb kept only the in-frame ones, dropping some. The table has fewer than 350,000 clones, roughly 89% seen once. The sample taken for sequencing was peripheral blood. These receptors originate from a woman in her fifties or sixties with COVID-19, enrolled during active disease.

The table lists this clone with a count of one. The chain is built from TRBV7-9 and TRBJ1-5; a weak D match, TRBD1 (5 bases). Germline V gives CDR1 SEHNR, CDR2 FQNEAQ (reference sequence). V was pared by 4 bases and J by 4 bases, with 8 bases between. CDR3 size: 13 residues. CDR3 nucleotide sequence: TGTGCCAGCAGCTCGGACACTAATCAGCCCCAGCATTTT. It yields the protein CASSSDTNQPQHF.

This chain's CDR3 is CASDPRGGGANEQYF. CDR3 DNA: TGTGCCAGCGACCCTCGGGGCGGGGGGGCCAACGAGCAGTACTTC. The V and J genes are TRBV2 and TRBJ2-7, with 9 bases aligning to TRBD2. The CDR3 contains 15 residues. Trimming took 8 bases from V and 5 from J; bases not matched to a gene: 13. In germline, CDR1 is SNHLY, CDR2 FYNNEI.

The rearrangement uses TRBV7-2 and TRBJ2-1; the match to TRBD2 covers 8 bases. The CDR3 length is 15 residues. Germline V gene sequence: CDR1 SGHTA, CDR2 FQGNSA. V lost 5 bases to trimming and J lost 0 bases; unmatched junction nucleotides: 3. The CDR3 loop is CASSRGGASYNEQFF. The DNA for the CDR3 is TGTGCCAGCAGCCGGGGGGGGGCCTCCTACAATGAGCAGTTCTTC.

The chain joins TRBV9 to TRBJ2-7, with 11 bases aligning to TRBD2. The CDR3 loop spans 18 amino acids. Looked up from germline, CDR1 is SGDLS and CDR2 is YYNGEE. Losses at the gene ends were 0 bases for V and 0 bases for J; bases not matched to a gene: 8. The CDR3 region is CASSVGASGGNPSYEQYF. The CDR3 bases are TGTGCCAGCAGCGTAGGCGCTAGCGGGGGGAACCCCTCCTACGAGCAGTACTTC.

The chain recombines TRBV2 with TRBJ1-3; D is unclear. Trimming left V 2 bases short and J 0 bases short, with 14 bases between. The CDR3 length is 17 residues. CDR1 is SNHLY, CDR2 FYNNEI, per germline. The CDR3 DNA reads TGTGCCAGCAGTGAAAACATCTACAGCAGCTCTGGAAACACCATATATTTT. It translates to CASSENIYSSSGNTIYF.

The V gene is TRBV2, the J gene TRBJ2-5, with TRBD2 identical over 8 bases. The germline V gene has CDR1 SNHLY and CDR2 FYNNEI. V dropped 4 bases and J dropped 2; count of bases not matched to a gene: 3. The CDR3 covers 14 residues. CDR3 in amino acids: CASSAERGQETQYF. For the CDR3, the DNA is TGTGCCAGCAGTGCGGAGCGGGGGCAAGAGACCCAGTACTTC.

This sequence joins TRBV29-1 and TRBJ1-1; 8 bases fit TRBD1. The length of the CDR3 is 13 residues. Germline V lookup: CDR1 SQVTM, CDR2 ANQGSEA. Trimming took 7 bases from V and 8 from J; bases not matched to a gene: 12. The CDR3 DNA follows: TGCAGCGCCGGCGGCGGACAGGGCGAGGAAGCTTTCTTT. It specifies CSAGGGQGEEAFF.

The chain combines TRBV7-2 with TRBJ1-5; D is ambiguous. The CDR3 consists of 13 residues. Germline V gene lookup returns CDR1 SGHTA and CDR2 FQGNSA. Trimming pared 2 bases from V and 4 bases from J, leaving 6 bases between. CDR3 nucleotide sequence: TGTGCCAGCAGCTTAACGAGGAATCAGCCCCAGCATTTT. Translation gives CASSLTRNQPQHF.

The count of this clone is one. The chain uses TRBV7-9 and TRBJ2-7, with 7 bases aligning to TRBD1. Germline CDR1 is SEHNR and CDR2 is FQNEAQ (reference sequence). The V and J ends lost 4 bases and 5 bases, in that order; junction bases with no gene match: 8. The CDR3 loop spans 14 amino acids. CDR3 sequence (DNA): TGTGCCAGCAGCTATATGGACAGGCTGGACGAGCAGTACTTC. This translates into CASSYMDRLDEQYF.

This chain uses TRBV10-1 with TRBJ1-4; TRBD1 might be the D (5 bases). There are 15 residues in the CDR3. From germline, CDR1 is WNHNN and CDR2 SYGVQD (reference sequence). V lost 1 base and J lost 8, with 14 bases in between. The CDR3 is CASSELGAPEEKLFF. CDR3 coding DNA: TGCGCCAGCAGTGAGTTAGGGGCCCCGGAAGAAAAACTGTTTTTT.

This chain links TRBV27 with TRBJ1-6; D is unresolved. The CDR3 has 15 amino acids. With 6 bases removed from V and 1 base from J, the gap between germline ends came to 10 bases. CDR1 MNHEY and CDR2 SMNVEV come from the germline V gene (reference sequence). CDR3 nucleotide sequence: TGTGCCAGCAGCGCCAGATGGTCCTATAATTCACCCCTCCACTTT. It codes for CASSARWSYNSPLHF.

V and J are TRBV28 and TRBJ1-1; a possible D gene is TRBD1 (6 bases). The germline V gene encodes CDR1 MDHEN and CDR2 SYDVKM. The V end was cut by 10 bases, the J end by 4 bases, with 19 bases between. The CDR3 loop spans 14 amino acids. CDR3 sequence (DNA): TGTGCCACCCAAGGGGGGGGGCGCCTCACTGAAGCTTTCTTT. Translating gives CATQGGGRLTEAFF.

The V and J genes are TRBV5-1 and TRBJ2-1, with TRBD2 matching over 12 bases. V was pared by 0 bases and J by 4 bases, with 5 bases of the junction left unmatched. The CDR3 is made up of 17 amino acids. Germline CDR1 SGHRS, CDR2 YFSETQ. CDR3 sequence: CASSLAASGGVYNEQFF. CDR3 sequence (DNA): TGCGCCAGCAGCTTGGCGGCTAGCGGGGGGGTTTACAATGAGCAGTTCTTC.

The V gene is TRBV7-3, the J gene TRBJ2-5; unclear D gene. Trimming shortened V by 3 bases and J by 2 bases, and 7 bases separated the two germline ends. The CDR3 length is 13 residues. Germline CDR1 is SGHTA and CDR2 is FQGTGA. CDR3 sequence reads: CASSLTNQETQYF. In DNA form, the CDR3 reads TGTGCCAGCAGCTTGACAAATCAAGAGACCCAGTACTTC. Full variable domain (rest looked up from reference TRBV7-3 and TRBJ2-5): GAGVSQTPSNKVTEKGKYVELRCDPISGHTALYWYRQSLGQGPEFLIYFQGTGAADDSGLPNDRFFAVRPEGSVSTLKIQRTERGDSAVYLCASSLTNQETQYFGPGTRLLVL.

This clone was counted once. V and J are TRBV7-2 and TRBJ2-1; 8 nucleotides line up with TRBD2. V lost 6 bases to trimming and J lost 3 bases; unmatched junction nucleotides: 10. Per germline, CDR1 SGHTA and CDR2 FQGNSA. This CDR3 is 16 amino acids long. CDR3 residues: CASRGEAGANYNEQFF. As DNA, the CDR3 is TGTGCCAGCAGAGGGGAAGCGGGGGCCAACTACAATGAGCAGTTCTTC.

The chain employs TRBV3-1 (or the pseudogene TRBV3-2) and TRBJ1-6; weak D call: TRBD1 (5 bases). The CDR3 covers 16 residues. The V end lost 1 base, the J end lost 7 bases, and 14 bases lay between the germline ends. Germline loops: CDR1 LGHDT, CDR2 YNNKEL (reference sequence). This chain's CDR3 is CASSQGGGVGNSPLHF. Here the CDR3 DNA reads TGTGCCAGCAGCCAAGGGGGCGGGGTGGGGAATTCACCCCTCCACTTT.

The chain has TRBV5-1 and TRBJ2-7; D is uncertain. The length of the CDR3 is 13 residues. V lost 0 bases, J lost 12 bases, and 16 bases lay in between. The germline CDR1 and CDR2 sequences are SGHRS and YFSETQ. The CDR3, as DNA: TGCGCCAGCAGCTTGGATGGCAGGAAGAACCTGTACTTC. This gives the protein CASSLDGRKNLYF.

V gene TRBV3-1 (or the pseudogene TRBV3-2) combines with J gene TRBJ1-1; D is unclear. Germline V lookup: CDR1 LGHDT, CDR2 YNNKEL (reference sequence). Trimming took off 0 bases at V and 8 bases at J, with 28 bases between the two ends. The CDR3 spans 19 residues. CDR3 sequence (DNA): TGTGCCAGCAGCCAAGATTTTGGTTCTCGGGTGAGAATACGTAGGGAAGCTTTCTTT. Translated: CASSQDFGSRVRIRREAFF.

The chain has TRBV7-3 and TRBJ2-6, with 8 positions matching TRBD1. The CDR3 covers 17 residues. Per germline, CDR1 SGHTA and CDR2 FQGTGA. Losses at the gene ends were 3 bases for V and 3 bases for J; bases not matched to a gene: 7. The CDR3 DNA is TGTGCCAGCAGCTTCCTTCAGGGGGCTTATGGGGCCAACGTCCTGACTTTC. The encoded protein is CASSFLQGAYGANVLTF.

This chain links TRBV19 with TRBJ1-5; TRBD1 agrees at 9 bases. The V gene end was trimmed by 6 bases and the J gene end by 3 bases; junction bases not matched to a gene: 9. Germline V CDR1 and CDR2: LNHDA, SQIVND (reference sequence). The length of the CDR3 is 16 residues. As DNA, the CDR3 is TGTGCCAGTAGCCCAAAGGACAGGGGTAACAATCAGCCCCAGCATTTT. Its protein product is CASSPKDRGNNQPQHF.

V and J are TRBV5-1 and TRBJ1-1; the match to TRBD1 covers 7 bases. The V segment lost 4 bases and the J segment 5 bases; nucleotides outside the gene matches: 8. The CDR3 is 14 residues long. Germline V lookup: CDR1 SGHRS, CDR2 YFSETQ. The CDR3 region is CASSGDRVGTEAFF. CDR3 sequence (DNA): TGCGCCAGCAGCGGCGACAGGGTGGGTACTGAAGCTTTCTTT.

J is TRBJ2-2 and V is TRBV7-2; possibly TRBD2 for D (5 bases). Germline CDR1 is SGHTA and CDR2 is FQGNSA. V was clipped by 3 bases and J by 5 bases, with 13 bases between them. The CDR3 is made up of 15 amino acids. CDR3 coding DNA: TGTGCCAGCAGCTTGAGCCCGACGGGAACCGGGGAGCTGTTTTTT. Translated: CASSLSPTGTGELFF. The full variable domain, completed using reference TRBV7-2 and TRBJ2-2, is GAGVSQSPSNKVTEKGKDVELRCDPISGHTALYWYRQSLGQGLEFLIYFQGNSAPDKSGLPSDRFSAERTGGSVSTLTIQRTQQEDSAVYLCASSLSPTGTGELFFGEGSRLTVL.

This rearrangement joins TRBV10-3 to TRBJ1-2, with 7 positions matching TRBD1. There are 14 residues in the CDR3. Germline CDR1 and CDR2: ENHRY and SYGVKD. V lost 6 bases and J lost 4; bases outside the gene matches: 8. The CDR3 bases are TGTGCCATCAGGGGAAGACAGGGCCTCTATGGCTACACCTTC. Amino acid sequence: CAIRGRQGLYGYTF.

This chain connects TRBV2 to TRBJ1-1; D not certain. Per germline, CDR1 SNHLY and CDR2 FYNNEI. Trimming stripped 5 bases from V and 4 bases from J, with 11 bases between. This CDR3 is 13 amino acids long. CDR3 sequence (DNA): TGTGCCAGCAGTCTCGGTGAGCGCACTGAAGCTTTCTTT. Its translation is CASSLGERTEAFF.

This clone was observed a few times. This rearrangement joins TRBV6-1 to TRBJ2-7; 7 positions match TRBD1. The ends lost 3 bases at V and 5 bases at J; junction bases unmatched: 13. The CDR3 is made up of 16 amino acids. In germline, CDR1 is MNHNS, CDR2 SASEGT. CDR3 DNA: TGTGCCAGCAGTGAGTATTACACAGGGGCCATTGACGAGCAGTACTTC. Translating gives CASSEYYTGAIDEQYF.

This chain joins TRBV19 and TRBJ1-1; 12 bases are shared with TRBD1. CDR1 is LNHDA, CDR2 SQIVND, per germline (reference sequence). The CDR3 is made up of 18 amino acids. The V and J ends lost 3 bases and 3 bases, in that order; junction bases with no gene match: 11. This chain's CDR3 is CASSIALGTGGFDTEAFF. CDR3 nucleotide sequence: TGTGCCAGTAGTATTGCACTCGGGACAGGGGGCTTCGACACTGAAGCTTTCTTT. Combining the CDR3 with reference TRBV19 and TRBJ1-1 gives the whole variable domain DGGITQSPKYLFRKEGQNVTLSCEQNLNHDAMYWYRQDPGQGLRLIYYSQIVNDFQKGDIAEGYSVSREKKESFPLTVTSAQKNPTAFYLCASSIALGTGGFDTEAFFGQGTRLTVV.

J is TRBJ1-2 and V is TRBV10-2, with 9 bases lining up with TRBD1. J lost 4 bases, V lost 6 bases, and 12 bases had no gene match. There are 16 residues in the CDR3. Germline lookup yields CDR1 WSHSY and CDR2 SAAADI. CDR3 sequence: CASSPIQGAHGYGYTF. The CDR3 nucleotides read TGCGCCAGCAGCCCTATACAGGGGGCGCATGGCTATGGCTACACCTTC.

In DNA, the CDR3 is TGTGCCAGCAGGCCGACAGGTCACACTGAAGCTTTCTTT. Translation: CASRPTGHTEAFF. V gene TRBV12-3 or TRBV12-4 combines with J gene TRBJ1-1, with D possibly being TRBD1 (6 bases). V was shortened by 6 bases and J by 3 bases, with 11 bases between the two germline ends. The CDR3 sequence is 13 residues long.

The CDR3 DNA reads as TGTGCCAGCAGTTCAACCCTAAGAGGTACAGGGTCTAGGTGGGAGCAGTACTTC. Its protein is CASSSTLRGTGSRWEQYF. This sequence joins TRBV25-1 and TRBJ2-7; tentatively, D is TRBD1 (6 bases). Trimming cost V 5 bases and J 7 bases, with 30 bases left between them. The CDR3 has 18 residues. Germline V gene sequence: CDR1 MGHDK, CDR2 SYGVNS.

The V and J genes are TRBV6-1 and TRBJ1-5; D not resolved. There are 18 residues in the CDR3. Germline-derived CDR1 and CDR2 are MNHNS and SASEGT. V lost 4 bases and J 0 bases, leaving 19 bases between the germline ends. This chain's CDR3 is CASSVPTSNQYSNQPQHF. CDR3 DNA: TGTGCCAGCAGTGTTCCGACTTCTAATCAGTATAGCAATCAGCCCCAGCATTTT.